Listed below are T cell receptor beta chains from one sample, sequenced in a study of blood T cell repertoires in COVID-19. Some clones are missing from TCRdb's copy, which holds only in-frame ones; the method was immunoSEQ multiplex PCR. The top ten hold roughly 1.5% of the sample, which has some 100,000 clones, almost 90% seen once. The sequenced sample was peripheral blood. Receptors were obtained from a human donor with active COVID-19. The donor label of this sample is uncertain. Both conserved end residues are part of each CDR3. The order of the fields is J gene, V gene, D gene, CDR3 length, clone size, CDR3 DNA, CDR3 protein. A D gene is named only where the DNA matches it firmly. Not every row has a clone size; where given, it reads once, few, many or a size class.

TRBJ1-5,TRBV12-3/TRBV12-4,-,13,few,TGTGCCAGCAGGGTCAGCGATAATCAGCCCCAGCATTTT,CASRVSDNQPQHF
TRBJ1-1,TRBV5-5,-,16,-,TGTGCCAGCAGTTCCTCCTCGGGACATCTTTACACTGAAGCTTTCTTT,CASSSSSGHLYTEAFF
TRBJ1-2,TRBV7-8,-,12,-,TGTGCCAGCAGCTTTCGGGGGACGGGCTACACCTTC,CASSFRGTGYTF
TRBJ2-3,TRBV4-2,TRBD2,16,-,TGTGCCAGCAGCCAAGATGGCGGGGGGGCCGCAGATACGCAGTATTTT,CASSQDGGGAADTQYF
TRBJ2-7,TRBV5-5,-,15,-,TGTGCCAGCAGCTTGGCGCCCGGTGGCTCCTACGAGCAGTACTTC,CASSLAPGGSYEQYF
TRBJ2-1,TRBV4-3,-,14,-,TGCGCCAGCAGCCAGGGGACAAGAACCAATGAGCAGTTCTTC,CASSQGTRTNEQFF
TRBJ1-1,TRBV4-3,-,14,-,TGCGCCAGCAGCCAGCAGGGTCTCAGGACTGAAGCTTTCTTT,CASSQQGLRTEAFF
TRBJ2-5,TRBV19,-,15,-,TGTGCCAGTAGTATAGACGTGGGGGCCTTGGAGACCCAGTACTTC,CASSIDVGALETQYF
TRBJ2-7,TRBV2,TRBD1,12,few,TGTGCCAGCGGGACAGGGTTCTACGAGCAGTACTTC,CASGTGFYEQYF
TRBJ1-1,TRBV5-6,-,14,-,TGTGCCAGCAGCTTCAACAGGGCGGACACTGAAGCTTTCTTT,CASSFNRADTEAFF
TRBJ1-4,TRBV5-8,TRBD1,16,-,TGTGCCAGCAGCATTAAACGGACAGGTAATAATGAAAAACTGTTTTTT,CASSIKRTGNNEKLFF
TRBJ1-4,TRBV7-9,-,17,many,TGTGCCAGCAACCTCCGAGACTACGGAGCAACTAATGAAAAACTGTTTTTT,CASNLRDYGATNEKLFF
TRBJ1-1,TRBV3-1/TRBV3-2,-,13,once,TGTGCCAGCAGCCACCCCGGGGGGACTGAAGCTTTCTTT,CASSHPGGTEAFF
TRBJ2-1,TRBV5-6,-,14,-,TGTGCCAGCAGCTTGGTTACGGGTTACAATGAGCAGTTCTTC,CASSLVTGYNEQFF
TRBJ1-5,TRBV6-2/TRBV6-3,TRBD1,14,-,TGTGCCAGCAGTTTCCGGACAGGGGATCAGCCCCAGCATTTT,CASSFRTGDQPQHF
TRBJ2-5,TRBV7-2,-,12,-,TGTGCCAGCAGCTTAGAACGAGGGACCCAGTACTTC,CASSLERGTQYF
TRBJ2-5,TRBV4-1,-,13,-,TGCGCCAGCAGCCCTAGGACAGAGGGGACCCAGTACTTC,CASSPRTEGTQYF
TRBJ1-2,TRBV7-9,-,13,few,TGTGCCAGCAGCTTAGCCAGGAACTATGGCTACACCTTC,CASSLARNYGYTF